This T cell receptor beta chain comes out of a study of T cells after yellow fever vaccination. Study overall: The SMART-Seq v4 Ultra Low Input method served to prepare the low-cell-number fractions. General study points: Abundant contaminating clonotypes from the bulk population could appear in FACS-sorted repertoires.

CDR1 and CDR2 (germline): MDHEN, SYDVKM. Trimming pared 3 bases from V and 0 bases from J, leaving 12 bases between. This CDR3 has 15 amino acids. The TCR cDNA carried a universal primer site and UMIs from 5'RACE template switching. TCRdb called the 5' RACE reads again in MiXCR, with one record for every CDR3 protein. This table has some 300,000 distinct CDR3 sequences, 8.7% appearing once. Regarding this clonotype: Antigen: not known.

Sequencing was performed on CD4+ T cells sorted from PBMCs, taken 5 days after the yellow fever booster vaccination. This receptor was taken from a man younger than 35 who received the YFV17D yellow fever vaccine. The chain links TRBV28 to TRBJ2-7; a weak D match, TRBD2 (5 bases). DNA for the CDR3: TGTGCCAGCAGTTTGGCTAGCTCTATCTCCTACGAGCAGTACGTC. This codes for CASSLASSISYEQYV.